The clone carrying this T cell receptor beta chain was counted at least ten times. The treatment is: PENTA 11 planned treatment interruption arm or continuous ART arm. Cryopreserved PBMC samples required at least 5 million viable cells. Sorting from thawed PBMCs isolated naive CD4+ CD45RA+ CD45RO- T cells. RNA-based 3' RACE libraries used unique molecular identifiers. TCRdb re-called the 3' RACE reads through MiXCR, storing one row per CDR3 protein. The sample shows around 41,000 distinct CDR3 sequences, less than 8.5% of them seen only once. The data originate from a study of HIV-infected children after antiretroviral therapy interruption. Study background: All children had CD4+ count above 500 and viral load below 50 copies/ml.

This TCR came from a pool of human donors with HIV. Sequenced here: CD45RA+ CD4+ T cells from PBMCs, pooled from several time points, sampled from a donor given antiretroviral therapy, either interrupted or continuous. Specified subset: naive CD4+ CD45RA+ CD45RO- T cells.

CDR3 bases: TGCAGTGCTAGACCCAGCGGGAGGTTCGGTGAGCAGTTCTTC. This sequence encodes CSARPSGRFGEQFF. The chain is built from TRBV20-1 and TRBJ2-1, with TRBD2 identical over 9 bases. The V gene end was trimmed by 2 bases and the J gene end by 9 bases; junction bases not matched to a gene: 8. Germline V lookup: CDR1 DFQATT, CDR2 SNEGSKA (reference sequence). CDR3 length: 14 residues.